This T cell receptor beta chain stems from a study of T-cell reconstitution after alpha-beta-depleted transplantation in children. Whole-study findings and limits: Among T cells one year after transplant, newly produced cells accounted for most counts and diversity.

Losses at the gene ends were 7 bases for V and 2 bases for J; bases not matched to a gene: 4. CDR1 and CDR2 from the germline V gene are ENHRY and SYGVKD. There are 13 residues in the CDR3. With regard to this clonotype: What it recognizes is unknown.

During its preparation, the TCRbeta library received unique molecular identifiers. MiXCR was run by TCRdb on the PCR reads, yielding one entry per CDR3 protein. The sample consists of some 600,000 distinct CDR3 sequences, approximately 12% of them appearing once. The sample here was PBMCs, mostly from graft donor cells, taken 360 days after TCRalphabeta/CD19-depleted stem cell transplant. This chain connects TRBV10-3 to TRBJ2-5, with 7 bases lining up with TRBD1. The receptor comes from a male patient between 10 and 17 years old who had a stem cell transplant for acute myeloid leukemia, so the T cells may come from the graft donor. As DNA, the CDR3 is TGTGCCATCAATTCCAGGGGGCAAGAGACCCAGTACTTC. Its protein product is CAINSRGQETQYF.